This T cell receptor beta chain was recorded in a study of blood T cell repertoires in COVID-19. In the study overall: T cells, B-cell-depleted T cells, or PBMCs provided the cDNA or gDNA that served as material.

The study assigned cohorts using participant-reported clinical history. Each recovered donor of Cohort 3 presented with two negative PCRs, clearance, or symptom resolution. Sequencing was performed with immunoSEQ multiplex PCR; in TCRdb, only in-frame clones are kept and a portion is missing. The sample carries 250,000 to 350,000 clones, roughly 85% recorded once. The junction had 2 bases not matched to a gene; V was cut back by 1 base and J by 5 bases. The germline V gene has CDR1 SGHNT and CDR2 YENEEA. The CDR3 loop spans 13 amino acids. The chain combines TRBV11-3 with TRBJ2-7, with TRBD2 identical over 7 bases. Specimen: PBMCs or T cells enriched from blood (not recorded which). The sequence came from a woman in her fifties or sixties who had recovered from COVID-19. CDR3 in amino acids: CASSLGEGHEQYF. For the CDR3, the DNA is TGTGCCAGCAGCTTAGGGGAGGGCCACGAGCAGTACTTC.